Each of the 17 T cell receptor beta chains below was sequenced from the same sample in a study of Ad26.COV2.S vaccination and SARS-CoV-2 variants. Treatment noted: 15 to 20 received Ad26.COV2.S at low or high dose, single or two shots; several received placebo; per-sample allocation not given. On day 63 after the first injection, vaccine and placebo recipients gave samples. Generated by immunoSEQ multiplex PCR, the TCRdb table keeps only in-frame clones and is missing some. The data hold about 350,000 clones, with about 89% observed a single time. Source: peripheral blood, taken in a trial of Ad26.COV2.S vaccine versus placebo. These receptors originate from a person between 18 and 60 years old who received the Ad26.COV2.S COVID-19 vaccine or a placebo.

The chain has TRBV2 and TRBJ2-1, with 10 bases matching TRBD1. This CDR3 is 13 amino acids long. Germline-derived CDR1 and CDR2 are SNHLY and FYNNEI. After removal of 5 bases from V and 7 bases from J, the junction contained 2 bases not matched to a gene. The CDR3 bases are TGTGCCAGCAGTTGGGACAGGGGTAATGAGCAGTTCTTC. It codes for CASSWDRGNEQFF.

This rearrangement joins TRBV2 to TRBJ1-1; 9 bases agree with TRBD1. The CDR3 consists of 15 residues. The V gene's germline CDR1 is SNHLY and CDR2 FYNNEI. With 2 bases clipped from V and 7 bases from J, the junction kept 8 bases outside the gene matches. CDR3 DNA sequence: TGTGCCAGCAGTGAATCGGGACAGGGAACGGTTGAAGCTTTCTTT. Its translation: CASSESGQGTVEAFF.

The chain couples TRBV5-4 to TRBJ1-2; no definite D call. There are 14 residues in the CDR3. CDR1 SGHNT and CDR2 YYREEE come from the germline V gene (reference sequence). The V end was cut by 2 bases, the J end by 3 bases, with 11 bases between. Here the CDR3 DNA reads TGTGCCAGCAGCTTAGCGGGCCTCGACTATGGCTACACCTTC. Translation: CASSLAGLDYGYTF.

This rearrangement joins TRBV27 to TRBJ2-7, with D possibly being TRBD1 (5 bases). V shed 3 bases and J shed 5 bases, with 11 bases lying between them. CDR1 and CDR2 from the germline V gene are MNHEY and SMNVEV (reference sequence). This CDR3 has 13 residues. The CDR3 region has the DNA TGTGCCAGCAGTTTGTCAGGGCCGCACGAGCAGTACTTC. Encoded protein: CASSLSGPHEQYF.

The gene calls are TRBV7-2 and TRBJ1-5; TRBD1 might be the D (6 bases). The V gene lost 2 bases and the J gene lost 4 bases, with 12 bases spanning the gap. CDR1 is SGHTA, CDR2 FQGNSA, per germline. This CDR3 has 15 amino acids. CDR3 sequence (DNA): TGTGCCAGCAGCTTACGAGGGGGGACGAATCAGCCCCAGCATTTT. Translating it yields CASSLRGGTNQPQHF.

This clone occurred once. The CDR3 sequence: CASSVVGQAGELFF. The CDR3 DNA reads TGTGCCAGCAGCGTTGTAGGACAAGCCGGGGAGCTGTTTTTT. J is TRBJ2-2 and V is TRBV9, with a tentative D call TRBD1 (5 bases). The CDR3 has 14 residues. CDR1 and CDR2 (germline): SGDLS, YYNGEE. V lost 2 bases to trimming and J lost 6 bases, with 11 bases between them.

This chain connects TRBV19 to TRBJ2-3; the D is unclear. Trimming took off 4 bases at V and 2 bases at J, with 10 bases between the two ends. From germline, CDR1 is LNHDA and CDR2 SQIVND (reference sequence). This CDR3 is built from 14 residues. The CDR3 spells CASSSRHFTDTQYF. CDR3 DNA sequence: TGTGCCAGTAGTAGCCGACATTTCACAGATACGCAGTATTTT.

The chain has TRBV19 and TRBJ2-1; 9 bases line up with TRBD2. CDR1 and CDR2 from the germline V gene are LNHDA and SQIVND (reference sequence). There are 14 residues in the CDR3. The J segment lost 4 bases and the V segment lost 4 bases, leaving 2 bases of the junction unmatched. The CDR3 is CASSRTSEYNEQFF. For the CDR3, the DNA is TGTGCCAGTAGTAGGACTAGCGAGTACAATGAGCAGTTCTTC.

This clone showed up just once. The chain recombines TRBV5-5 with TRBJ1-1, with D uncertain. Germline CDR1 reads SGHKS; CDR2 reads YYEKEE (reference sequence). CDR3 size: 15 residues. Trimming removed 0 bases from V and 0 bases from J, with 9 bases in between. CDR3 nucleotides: TGTGCCAGCAGCTTGGTTCCAGGAATGAACACTGAAGCTTTCTTT. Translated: CASSLVPGMNTEAFF.

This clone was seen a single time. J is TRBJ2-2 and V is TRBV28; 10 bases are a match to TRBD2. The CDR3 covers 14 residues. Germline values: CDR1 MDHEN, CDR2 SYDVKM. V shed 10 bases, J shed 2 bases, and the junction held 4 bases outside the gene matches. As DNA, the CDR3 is TGTGCCACCGGACTAGCGGCAAACACCGGGGAGCTGTTTTTT. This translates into CATGLAANTGELFF.

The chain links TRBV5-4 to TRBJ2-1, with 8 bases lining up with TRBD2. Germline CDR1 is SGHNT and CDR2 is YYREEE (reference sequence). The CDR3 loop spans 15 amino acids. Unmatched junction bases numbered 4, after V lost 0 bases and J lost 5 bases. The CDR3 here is CASSLETSGDNEQFF. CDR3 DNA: TGTGCCAGCAGCTTGGAAACTAGCGGAGACAATGAGCAGTTCTTC.

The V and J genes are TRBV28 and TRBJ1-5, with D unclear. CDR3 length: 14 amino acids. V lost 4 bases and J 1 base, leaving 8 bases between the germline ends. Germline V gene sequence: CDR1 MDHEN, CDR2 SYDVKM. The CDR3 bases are TGTGCCAGCAGTTCCCGACGGAGCAATCAGCCCCAGCATTTT. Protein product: CASSSRRSNQPQHF.

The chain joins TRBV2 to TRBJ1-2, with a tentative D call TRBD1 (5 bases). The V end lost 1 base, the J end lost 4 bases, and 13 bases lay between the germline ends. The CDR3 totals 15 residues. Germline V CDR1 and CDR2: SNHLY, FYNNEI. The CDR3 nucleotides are TGTGCCAGCAGTGAAGATGCAGGGCTTTTCTATGGCTACACCTTC. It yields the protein CASSEDAGLFYGYTF.

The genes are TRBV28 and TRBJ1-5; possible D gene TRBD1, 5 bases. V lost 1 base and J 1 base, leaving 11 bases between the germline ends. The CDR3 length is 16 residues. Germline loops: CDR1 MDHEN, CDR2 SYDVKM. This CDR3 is CASSLSGRGSNQPQHF. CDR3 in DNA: TGTGCCAGCAGTTTATCAGGGAGAGGAAGCAATCAGCCCCAGCATTTT.

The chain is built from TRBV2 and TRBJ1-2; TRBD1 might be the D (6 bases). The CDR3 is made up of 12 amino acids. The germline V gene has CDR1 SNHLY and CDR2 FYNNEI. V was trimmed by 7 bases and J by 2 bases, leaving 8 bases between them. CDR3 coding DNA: TGTGCCAGCAACCAGGGGAACTATGGCTACACCTTC. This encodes CASNQGNYGYTF.

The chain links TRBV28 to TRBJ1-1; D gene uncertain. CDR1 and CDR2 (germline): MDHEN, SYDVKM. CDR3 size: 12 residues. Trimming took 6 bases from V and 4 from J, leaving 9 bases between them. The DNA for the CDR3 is TGTGCCAGCAGAGCACTGAGCACTGAAGCTTTCTTT. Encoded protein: CASRALSTEAFF.

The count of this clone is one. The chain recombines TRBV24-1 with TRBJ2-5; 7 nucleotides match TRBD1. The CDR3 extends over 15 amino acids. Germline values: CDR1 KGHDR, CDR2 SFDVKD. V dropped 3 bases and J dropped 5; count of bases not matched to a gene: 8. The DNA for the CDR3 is TGTGCCACCAGTGATCCTAGGACAGGTGGGGAGACCCAGTACTTC. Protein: CATSDPRTGGETQYF.